This note documents a single T cell receptor beta chain sequence. Its antigen is unidentified. Germline assignment: CDR1 MNHNS and CDR2 SASEGT. This CDR3 spans 17 amino acids. V lost 2 bases and J 1 base, leaving 15 bases between the germline ends. Use of 60 Vbeta and 13 Jbeta primers characterized the PCR. Here immunoSEQ multiplex PCR was the method, and the copy in TCRdb shows in-frame clones only, minus some. The sample records over 150,000 clones, 75% being singletons. The source of the sample is a study of cytomegalovirus exposure and HLA in healthy donors. Study conclusions and caveats: Cytomegalovirus-associated TCR beta chains were listed, numbering 150 to 200. Roughly even sequencing depth across donors was the assumption behind the presence/absence analyses.

The chain links TRBV6-1 to TRBJ1-5; tentatively, D is TRBD1 (5 bases). The origin of this receptor is a woman between 45 and 65 years old in good health and CMV-seropositive. Sequencing was carried out using PBMCs. CDR3 loop: CASSESQGKSSNQPQHF. DNA of the CDR3: TGTGCCAGCAGTGAATCGCAGGGAAAGTCGAGCAATCAGCCCCAGCATTTT.